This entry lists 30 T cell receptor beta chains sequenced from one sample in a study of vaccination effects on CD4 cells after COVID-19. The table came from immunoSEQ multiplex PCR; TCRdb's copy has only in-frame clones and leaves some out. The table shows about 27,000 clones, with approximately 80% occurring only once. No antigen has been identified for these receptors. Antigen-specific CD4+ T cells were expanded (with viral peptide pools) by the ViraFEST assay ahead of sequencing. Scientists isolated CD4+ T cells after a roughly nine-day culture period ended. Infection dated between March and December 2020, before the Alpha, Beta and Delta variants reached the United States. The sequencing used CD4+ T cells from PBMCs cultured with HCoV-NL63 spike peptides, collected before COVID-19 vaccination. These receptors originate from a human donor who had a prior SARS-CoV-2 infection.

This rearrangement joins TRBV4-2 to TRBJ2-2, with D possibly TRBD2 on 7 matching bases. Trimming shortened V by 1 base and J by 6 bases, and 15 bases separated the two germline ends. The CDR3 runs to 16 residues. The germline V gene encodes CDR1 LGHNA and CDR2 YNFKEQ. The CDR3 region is CASSQVGGGLSGELFF. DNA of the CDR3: TGTGCCAGCAGCCAAGTGGGGGGGGGCCTCTCCGGGGAGCTGTTTTTT.

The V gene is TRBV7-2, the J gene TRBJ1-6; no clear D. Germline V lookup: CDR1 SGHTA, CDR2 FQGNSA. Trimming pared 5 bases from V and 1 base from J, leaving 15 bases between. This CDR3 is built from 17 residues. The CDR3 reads CASSPRAVGSYNSPLHF. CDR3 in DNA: TGTGCCAGCAGCCCGAGGGCCGTGGGATCCTATAATTCACCCCTCCACTTT.

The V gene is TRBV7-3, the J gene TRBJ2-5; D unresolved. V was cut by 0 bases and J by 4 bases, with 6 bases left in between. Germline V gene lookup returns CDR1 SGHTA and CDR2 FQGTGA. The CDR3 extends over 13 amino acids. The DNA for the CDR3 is TGTGCCAGCAGCTTAACGATGGGAGAGACCCAGTACTTC. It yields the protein CASSLTMGETQYF.

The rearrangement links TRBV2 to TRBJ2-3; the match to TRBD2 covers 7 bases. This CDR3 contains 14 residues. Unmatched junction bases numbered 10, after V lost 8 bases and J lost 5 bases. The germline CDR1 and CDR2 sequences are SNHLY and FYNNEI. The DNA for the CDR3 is TGTGCCAGCCGCAGACTAGCTAGCGGAGATACGCAGTATTTT. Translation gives CASRRLASGDTQYF.

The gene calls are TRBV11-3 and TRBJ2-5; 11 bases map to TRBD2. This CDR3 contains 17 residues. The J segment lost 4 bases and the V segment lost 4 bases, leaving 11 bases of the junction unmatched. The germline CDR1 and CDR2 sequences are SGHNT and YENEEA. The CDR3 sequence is CASSSLSTSGSGETQYF. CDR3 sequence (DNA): TGTGCCAGCAGCTCCCTCAGCACTAGCGGGAGCGGAGAGACCCAGTACTTC.

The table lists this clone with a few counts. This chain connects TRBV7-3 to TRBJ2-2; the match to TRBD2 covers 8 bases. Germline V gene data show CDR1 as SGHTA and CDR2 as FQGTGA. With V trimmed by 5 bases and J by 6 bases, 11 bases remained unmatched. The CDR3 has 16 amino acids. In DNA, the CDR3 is TGTGCCAGCAGCCTGGGACTAGTATTGGGACCCGGGGAGCTGTTTTTT. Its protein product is CASSLGLVLGPGELFF.

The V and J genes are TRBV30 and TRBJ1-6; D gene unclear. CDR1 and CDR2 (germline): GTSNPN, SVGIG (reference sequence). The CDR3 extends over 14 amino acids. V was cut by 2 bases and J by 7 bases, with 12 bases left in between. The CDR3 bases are TGTGCCTGGAGTTCGACATCGATCAATTCACCCCTCCACTTT. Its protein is CAWSSTSINSPLHF.

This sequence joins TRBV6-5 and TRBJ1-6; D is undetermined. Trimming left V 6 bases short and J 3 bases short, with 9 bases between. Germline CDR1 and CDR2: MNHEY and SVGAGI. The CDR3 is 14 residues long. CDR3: CASSLGLYNSPLHF. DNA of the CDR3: TGTGCCAGCAGCCTGGGCCTCTATAATTCACCCCTCCACTTT.

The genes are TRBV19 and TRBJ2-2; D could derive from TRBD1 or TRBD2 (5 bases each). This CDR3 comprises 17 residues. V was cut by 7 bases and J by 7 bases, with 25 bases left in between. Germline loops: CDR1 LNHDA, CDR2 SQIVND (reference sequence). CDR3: CASIGAFGGWRIGELFF. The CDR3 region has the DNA TGTGCCAGTATTGGGGCATTTGGGGGATGGAGGATCGGGGAGCTGTTTTTT.

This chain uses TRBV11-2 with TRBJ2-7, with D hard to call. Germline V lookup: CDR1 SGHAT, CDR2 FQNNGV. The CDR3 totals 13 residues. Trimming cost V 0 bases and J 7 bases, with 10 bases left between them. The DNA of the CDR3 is TGTGCCAGCAGCTTAGATCCGGCTAGGGAGCAGTACTTC. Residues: CASSLDPAREQYF.

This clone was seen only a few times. The chain's CDR3 is CASSWATGDYGYTF. The CDR3 bases are TGTGCCAGCAGCTGGGCGACAGGGGACTATGGCTACACCTTC. The gene calls are TRBV5-4 and TRBJ1-2; 8 bases fit TRBD1. CDR1 and CDR2 from the germline V gene are SGHNT and YYREEE (reference sequence). V was pared by 3 bases and J by 3 bases, with 4 bases of the junction left unmatched. The CDR3 runs to 14 residues.

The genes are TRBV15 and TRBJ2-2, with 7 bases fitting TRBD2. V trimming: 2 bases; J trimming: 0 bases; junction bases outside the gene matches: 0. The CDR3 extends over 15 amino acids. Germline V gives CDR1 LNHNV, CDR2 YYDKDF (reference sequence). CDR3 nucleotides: TGTGCCACCAGCAGACTAGCGGCGAACACCGGGGAGCTGTTTTTT. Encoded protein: CATSRLAANTGELFF.

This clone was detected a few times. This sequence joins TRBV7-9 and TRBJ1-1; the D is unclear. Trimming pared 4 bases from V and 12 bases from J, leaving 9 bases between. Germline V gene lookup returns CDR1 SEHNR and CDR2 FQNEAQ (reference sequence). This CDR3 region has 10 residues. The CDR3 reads CASSSTISFF. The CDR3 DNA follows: TGTGCCAGCAGCTCGACAATATCTTTCTTT.

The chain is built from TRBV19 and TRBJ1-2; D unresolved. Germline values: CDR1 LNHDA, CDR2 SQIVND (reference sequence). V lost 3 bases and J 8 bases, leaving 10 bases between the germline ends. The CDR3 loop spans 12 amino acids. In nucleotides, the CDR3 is TGTGCCAGTAGTATTGAGGGTATGGGCTACACCTTC. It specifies CASSIEGMGYTF.

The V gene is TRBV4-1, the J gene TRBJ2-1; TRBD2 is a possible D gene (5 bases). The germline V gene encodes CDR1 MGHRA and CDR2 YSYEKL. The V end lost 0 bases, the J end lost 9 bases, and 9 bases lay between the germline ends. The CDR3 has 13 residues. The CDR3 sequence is CASSQDIEGEQFF. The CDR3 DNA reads TGCGCCAGCAGCCAAGATATAGAGGGTGAGCAGTTCTTC.

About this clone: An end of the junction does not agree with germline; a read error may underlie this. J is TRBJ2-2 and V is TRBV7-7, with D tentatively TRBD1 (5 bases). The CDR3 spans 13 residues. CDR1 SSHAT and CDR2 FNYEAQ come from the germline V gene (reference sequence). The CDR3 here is CASSPQATGELFF. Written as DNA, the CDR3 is TGTGCTAGCAGCCCACAGGCCACCGGGGAGCTGTTTTTT.

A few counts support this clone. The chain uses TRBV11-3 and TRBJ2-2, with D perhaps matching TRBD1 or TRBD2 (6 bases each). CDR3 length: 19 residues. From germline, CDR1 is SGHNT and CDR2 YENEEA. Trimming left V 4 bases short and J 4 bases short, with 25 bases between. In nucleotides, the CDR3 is TGTGCCAGCAGCTGGGGGTATGGGGGGCTCTCATCCATCACCGGGGAGCTGTTTTTT. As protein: CASSWGYGGLSSITGELFF.

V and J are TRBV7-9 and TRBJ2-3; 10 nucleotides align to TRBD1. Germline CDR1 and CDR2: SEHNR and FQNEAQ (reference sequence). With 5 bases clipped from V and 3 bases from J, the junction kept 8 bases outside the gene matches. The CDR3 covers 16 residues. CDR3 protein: CASSGRQGAFTDTQYF. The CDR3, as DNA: TGTGCCAGCAGCGGTAGACAGGGGGCCTTTACAGATACGCAGTATTTT.

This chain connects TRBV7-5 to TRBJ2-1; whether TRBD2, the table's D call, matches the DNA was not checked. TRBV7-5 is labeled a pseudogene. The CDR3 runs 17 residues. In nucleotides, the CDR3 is TGTGCCAGAAGCCCTCCGGCGGGTAGCGGGGGCTACAATGAGCAGTTCTTC. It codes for CARSPPAGSGGYNEQFF.

CDR3 DNA sequence: TGTGCCAGCAGGAGGACAGGGAACACCGGGGAGCTGTTTTTT. Translating it yields CASRRTGNTGELFF. This sequence joins TRBV11-1 and TRBJ2-2, with 7 bases aligning to TRBD1. This CDR3 has 14 amino acids. V lost 6 bases to trimming and J lost 1 base; unmatched junction nucleotides: 2. Germline V gene sequence: CDR1 SGHAT, CDR2 FQDESV (reference sequence). Together with reference TRBV11-1 and TRBJ2-2, the CDR3 gives the full variable domain: EAEVAQSPRYKITEKSQAVAFWCDPISGHATLYWYRQILGQGPELLVQFQDESVVDDSQLPKDRFSAERLKGVDSTLKIQPAELGDSAMYLCASRRTGNTGELFFGEGSRLTVL.

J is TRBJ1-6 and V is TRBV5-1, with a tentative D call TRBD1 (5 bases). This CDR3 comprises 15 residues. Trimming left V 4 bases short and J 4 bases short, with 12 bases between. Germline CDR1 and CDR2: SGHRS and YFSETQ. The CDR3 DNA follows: TGCGCCAGCAGCGCCCAGGGTTTTTATAATTCACCCCTCCACTTT. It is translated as CASSAQGFYNSPLHF. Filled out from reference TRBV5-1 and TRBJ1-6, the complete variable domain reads KAGVTQTPRYLIKTRGQQVTLSCSPISGHRSVSWYQQTPGQGLQFLFEYFSETQRNKGNFPGRFSGRQFSNSRSEMNVSTLELGDSALYLCASSAQGFYNSPLHFGNGTRLTVT.

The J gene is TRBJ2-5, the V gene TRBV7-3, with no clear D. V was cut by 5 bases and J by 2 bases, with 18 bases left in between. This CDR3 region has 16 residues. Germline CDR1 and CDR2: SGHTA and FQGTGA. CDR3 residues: CASSLRPAARQETQYF. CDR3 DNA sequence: TGTGCCAGCAGCCTTCGCCCGGCAGCTCGACAAGAGACCCAGTACTTC.

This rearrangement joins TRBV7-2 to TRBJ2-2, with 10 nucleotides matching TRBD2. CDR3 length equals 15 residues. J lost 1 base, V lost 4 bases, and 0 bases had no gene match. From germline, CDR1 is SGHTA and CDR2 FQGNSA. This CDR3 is CASSWTSGNTGELFF. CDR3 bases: TGTGCCAGCAGCTGGACTAGCGGGAACACCGGGGAGCTGTTTTTT.

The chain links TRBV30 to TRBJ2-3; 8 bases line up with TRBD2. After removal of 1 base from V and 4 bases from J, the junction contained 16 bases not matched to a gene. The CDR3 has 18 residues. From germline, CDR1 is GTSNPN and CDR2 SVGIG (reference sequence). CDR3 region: CAWSGQIAGKIWADTQYF. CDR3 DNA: TGTGCCTGGAGTGGACAGATAGCGGGAAAAATTTGGGCAGATACGCAGTATTTT.

The CDR3 loop reads CASSSGGVRAKNIQYF. In DNA form, the CDR3 reads TGTGCCAGCAGCTCTGGGGGGGTCCGAGCCAAAAACATTCAGTACTTC. The rearrangement joins TRBV7-9 to TRBJ2-4, with 7 bases matching TRBD2. Germline CDR1 is SEHNR and CDR2 is FQNEAQ (reference sequence). The CDR3 consists of 16 residues. J lost 0 bases, V lost 4 bases, and 6 bases had no gene match.

DNA of the CDR3: TGTGCCAGCAGCTTTCTATCGCCCTCGCTAGCGGAAACCGGGGAGCTGTTTTTT. This gives the protein CASSFLSPSLAETGELFF. V usage is TRBV7-3 and J usage is TRBJ2-2; 7 nucleotides align to TRBD2. The CDR3 has 18 amino acids. From germline, CDR1 is SGHTA and CDR2 FQGTGA. The J segment lost 5 bases and the V segment lost 3 bases, leaving 15 bases of the junction unmatched.

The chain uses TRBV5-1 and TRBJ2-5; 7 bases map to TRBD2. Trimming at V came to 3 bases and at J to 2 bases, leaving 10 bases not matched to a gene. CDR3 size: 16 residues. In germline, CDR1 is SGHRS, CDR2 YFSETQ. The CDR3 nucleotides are TGCGCCAGCAGCTATGGGACTACATTTTCTCAAGAGACCCAGTACTTC. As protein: CASSYGTTFSQETQYF.

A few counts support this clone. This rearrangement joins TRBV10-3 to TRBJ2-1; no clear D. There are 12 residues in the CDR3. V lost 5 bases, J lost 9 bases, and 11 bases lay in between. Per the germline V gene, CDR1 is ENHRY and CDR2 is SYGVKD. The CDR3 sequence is CAISSDNREQFF. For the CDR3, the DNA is TGTGCCATCAGTAGTGACAATCGTGAGCAGTTCTTC.

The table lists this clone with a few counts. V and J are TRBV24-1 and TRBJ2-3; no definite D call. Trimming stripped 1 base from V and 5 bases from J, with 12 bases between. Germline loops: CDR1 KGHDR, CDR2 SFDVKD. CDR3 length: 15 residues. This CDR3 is CATSDFKEAKDTQYF. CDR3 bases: TGTGCCACCAGTGATTTCAAAGAAGCGAAAGATACGCAGTATTTT.

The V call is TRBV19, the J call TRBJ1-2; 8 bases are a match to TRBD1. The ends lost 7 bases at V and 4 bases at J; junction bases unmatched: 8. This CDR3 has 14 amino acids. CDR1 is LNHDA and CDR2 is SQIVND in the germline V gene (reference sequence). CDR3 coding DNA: TGTGCCAGTAAAGGGCAGGGGGCGGCCTATGGCTACACCTTC. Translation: CASKGQGAAYGYTF.